What follows are 31 T cell receptor beta chains derived from one specimen sequenced in a study of blood T cells in healthy people across ages (dated by TCRdb to the mid-2010s). Libraries were constructed by 5' RACE. TCRdb names Illumina HiSeq 2500 as the instrument used. A second PCR of roughly 7 to 12 cycles was run with a J-beta primer mix and a sample-barcoded 5' primer. TCRdb trimmed public reads at Q25 via fastp, called clones via MiXCR and kept in-frame beta chains. Rows matching on CDR3 protein sequence are summarized as one entry with the most common DNA and genes. The sample yields roughly 800,000 distinct CDR3 sequences; 35% to 40% were counted once. The biggest ten clones account for about an eighth of the sample. The specimen sequenced was blood. Source of these receptors: a man younger than 35 in good health.

This sequence joins TRBV5-6 and TRBJ2-5, with D tentatively TRBD1 (6 bases). The CDR3 loop spans 17 amino acids. Germline CDR1 reads SGHDT; CDR2 reads YYEEEE. V lost 2 bases to trimming and J lost 11 bases, with 28 bases between them. CDR3 DNA: TGTGCCAGCAGCTTACCACAGGGTACAGTTGGATCCAATGAGCAGTACTTC. This translates into CASSLPQGTVGSNEQYF. The full variable domain, in which reference TRBV5-6 and TRBJ2-5 provide the parts outside the CDR3, is DAGVTQSPTHLIKTRGQQVTLRCSPKSGHDTVSWYQQALGQGPQFIFQYYEEEERQRGNFPDRFSGHQFPNYSSELNVNALLLGDSALYLCASSLPQGTVGSNEQYFGPGTRLLVL.

The chain recombines TRBV5-1 with TRBJ1-1; TRBD1 matches at 7 bases. Losses at the gene ends were 4 bases for V and 0 bases for J; bases not matched to a gene: 12. Germline V lookup: CDR1 SGHRS, CDR2 YFSETQ. This CDR3 contains 17 residues. The CDR3 sequence is CASSKATGTALNTEAFF. The CDR3 DNA is TGCGCCAGCAGCAAAGCAACCGGGACAGCCTTGAACACTGAAGCTTTCTTT.

J is TRBJ2-2 and V is TRBV4-3; 8 positions match TRBD2. This CDR3 is 16 amino acids long. Germline loops: CDR1 LGHNA, CDR2 YSLEER. J was trimmed by 5 bases and V by 1 base; bases with no gene match: 6. Written as DNA, the CDR3 is TGCGCCAGCAGCCAAGGCGGGGGGCCGGTAACCGGGGAGCTGTTTTTT. As protein: CASSQGGGPVTGELFF.

Note on this clonotype: One junction end disagrees with the germline gene, perhaps due to a read error. The V call is TRBV9, the J call TRBJ2-3; D is perhaps TRBD1 (6 bases). The CDR3 is made up of 15 amino acids. The germline gives CDR1 SGDLS, CDR2 YYNGEE. Written as DNA, the CDR3 is TGTGTCAGCAGCGTACAGGGACGGGGCACAGATACGCAGTATTTT. This sequence encodes CVSSVQGRGTDTQYF.

The chain employs TRBV7-2 and TRBJ2-1; D remains ambiguous. Trimming pared 5 bases from V and 12 bases from J, leaving 14 bases between. Per the germline V gene, CDR1 is SGHTA and CDR2 is FQGNSA. The CDR3 runs to 12 residues. This CDR3 reads CASSPAGSVQFF. As DNA, the CDR3 is TGTGCCAGCAGCCCGGCTGGGTCGGTGCAGTTCTTC.

The J gene is TRBJ2-1, the V gene TRBV12-5, with 10 positions matching TRBD1. The CDR3 spans 22 residues. Germline trimming cut 3 bases from V and 0 bases from J; bases unmatched to any gene: 20. Germline loops: CDR1 LGHNT, CDR2 FRNRAP. Here the CDR3 reads CASGFPLRDRGTRHHSYNEQFF. The CDR3 coding sequence is TGTGCTAGTGGTTTCCCCCTCCGGGACAGGGGCACCCGTCACCACTCCTACAATGAGCAGTTCTTC.

This clonotype was observed many times. The CDR3 loop reads CASSPDRVYNEQFF. The CDR3 DNA reads as TGCGCCAGCAGCCCGGACAGGGTATACAATGAGCAGTTCTTC. This chain links TRBV5-1 with TRBJ2-1; TRBD1 matches at 8 bases. This CDR3 spans 14 amino acids. Germline-derived CDR1 and CDR2 are SGHRS and YFSETQ. The ends lost 4 bases at V and 4 bases at J; junction bases unmatched: 4.

The chain combines TRBV18 with TRBJ2-3; D remains unclear. This CDR3 comprises 12 residues. V lost 4 bases to trimming and J lost 5 bases, with 7 bases between them. Germline V gene data show CDR1 as KGHSH and CDR2 as LQKENI. CDR3 residues: CASSLLKDTQYF. The DNA for the CDR3 is TGTGCCAGCTCACTTCTCAAAGATACGCAGTATTTT.

The CDR3 nucleotides are TGTGCCAGCAGTGTAGCCGGAGATGAGCAGTACTTC. This translates into CASSVAGDEQYF. The chain links TRBV2 to TRBJ2-5; D remains unclear. The CDR3 consists of 12 residues. Germline-derived CDR1 and CDR2 are SNHLY and FYNNEI. The V and J ends lost 4 bases and 11 bases respectively, with 14 bases between them.

Regarding this clonotype: One junction end does not reproduce the germline sequence, and a read error may be involved. This rearrangement joins TRBV4-1 to TRBJ2-1; 9 positions agree with TRBD2. The CDR3 runs 16 residues. Germline V gives CDR1 MGHRA, CDR2 YSYEKL. Here the CDR3 reads CVSSQEGLADWNEQFF. DNA of the CDR3: TGCGTCAGCAGCCAGGAGGGACTAGCTGATTGGAATGAGCAGTTCTTC.

This clonotype was observed a handful of times. The V and J genes are TRBV9 and TRBJ2-3; 12 bases match TRBD2. Germline CDR1 reads SGDLS; CDR2 reads YYNGEE. V lost 2 bases to trimming and J lost 4 bases; unmatched junction nucleotides: 5. This CDR3 is 16 amino acids long. In DNA form, the CDR3 reads TGTGCCAGCAGCGTCGATCTAGCGGGGGGGCCAGATACGCAGTATTTT. It codes for CASSVDLAGGPDTQYF.

This clonotype occurred many times. The chain carries TRBV14 and TRBJ1-1; no reliable D call. The germline V and J ends were trimmed by 0 bases and 6 bases, with 11 bases remaining between them. CDR1 SGHDN and CDR2 FVKESK come from the germline V gene. This CDR3 comprises 14 residues. This CDR3 reads CASSQDLAVAEAFF. The CDR3, as DNA: TGTGCCAGCAGCCAAGACCTCGCGGTCGCTGAAGCTTTCTTT.

CDR3 DNA sequence: TGTGCCAGCAGTAGTATGGGGGGCTCGAACACTGAAGCTTTCTTT. Its protein product is CASSSMGGSNTEAFF. The V call is TRBV7-9, the J call TRBJ1-1; TRBD1 is a possible D gene (6 bases). This CDR3 region has 15 residues. Trimming stripped 6 bases from V and 1 base from J, with 15 bases between. Germline lookup yields CDR1 SEHNR and CDR2 FQNEAQ (reference sequence).

This clonotype was counted at least ten times. The gene calls are TRBV14 and TRBJ1-6; D uncertain. Per germline, CDR1 SGHDN and CDR2 FVKESK. The CDR3 extends over 13 amino acids. V lost 6 bases to trimming and J lost 10 bases, with 13 bases between them. The CDR3 here is CASSLGPGSPLHF. For the CDR3, the DNA is TGTGCCAGCAGTTTGGGTCCGGGGTCACCCCTCCACTTT.

This chain joins TRBV5-1 and TRBJ1-2; 7 bases agree with TRBD1. The CDR3 is 14 amino acids. Germline loops: CDR1 SGHRS, CDR2 YFSETQ. Trimming took 4 bases from V and 3 from J; bases not matched to a gene: 6. CDR3 region: CASSPGQSDYGYTF. CDR3 coding DNA: TGCGCCAGCAGCCCGGGACAGTCAGACTATGGCTACACCTTC. Using reference TRBV5-1 and TRBJ1-2 for the parts outside the CDR3, the full variable domain is KAGVTQTPRYLIKTRGQQVTLSCSPISGHRSVSWYQQTPGQGLQFLFEYFSETQRNKGNFPGRFSGRQFSNSRSEMNVSTLELGDSALYLCASSPGQSDYGYTFGSGTRLTVV.

This clonotype was detected a few times. The chain has TRBV29-1 and TRBJ2-5, with TRBD1 identical over 7 bases. The V gene end was trimmed by 1 base and the J gene end by 1 base; junction bases not matched to a gene: 6. Germline CDR1 reads SQVTM; CDR2 reads ANQGSEA. CDR3 length equals 15 residues. Written as DNA, the CDR3 is TGCAGCGTTGAAGGACAGGGTAGCGTCCAAGAGACCCAGTACTTC. Its protein product is CSVEGQGSVQETQYF.

This clonotype has more than one count but fewer than ten. V usage is TRBV7-9 and J usage is TRBJ2-7; 9 nucleotides align to TRBD1. The CDR3 is 15 residues long. Per the germline V gene, CDR1 is SEHNR and CDR2 is FQNEAQ (reference sequence). V trimming: 5 bases; J trimming: 4 bases; junction bases outside the gene matches: 9. The CDR3 region is CASSQGQGVGYEQYF. The DNA for the CDR3 is TGTGCCAGCAGCCAGGGACAGGGAGTTGGGTACGAGCAGTACTTC.

This clonotype was detected ten times or more. CDR3 region: CASSLAGLTYEQYF. Written as DNA, the CDR3 is TGTGCCAGCAGCTTAGCGGGACTAACCTACGAGCAGTACTTC. The chain has TRBV7-9 and TRBJ2-7; TRBD2 aligns across 7 bases. Germline V CDR1 and CDR2: SEHNR, FQNEAQ (reference sequence). Trimming cost V 0 bases and J 2 bases; bases outside gene matches: 1. This CDR3 spans 14 amino acids.

This clonotype has at least ten counts. The chain recombines TRBV12-3 or TRBV12-4 with TRBJ2-3; D is perhaps TRBD1 (5 bases). V was shortened by 1 base and J by 6 bases, with 17 bases between the two germline ends. The CDR3 is 16 amino acids. In DNA, the CDR3 is TGTGCCAGCAGTTTAGATTGGCAGGGTTCTGGTGATACGCAGTATTTT. Amino acid sequence: CASSLDWQGSGDTQYF.

In its sample, this clonotype was seen a few times. This rearrangement joins TRBV7-9 to TRBJ2-5; D possibly corresponds to TRBD2 (5 bases). The DNA end is a closer match to TRBJ2-7, so the J assignment may be wrong. Looked up from germline, CDR1 is SEHNR and CDR2 is FQNEAQ (reference sequence). The CDR3 loop spans 13 amino acids. Here the CDR3 reads CASSSPLGYEQYF. The DNA for the CDR3 is TGTGCCAGCAGCTCACCACTAGGTTACGAGCAGTACTTC.

The chain joins TRBV10-2 to TRBJ2-5; 8 nucleotides align to TRBD2. The junction had 7 bases not matched to a gene; V was cut back by 0 bases and J by 1 base. The CDR3 is 17 amino acids. From germline, CDR1 is WSHSY and CDR2 SAAADI. The DNA for the CDR3 is TGCGCCAGCAGTGAGTCTATGCGGCGGGGGGTCCAAGAGACCCAGTACTTC. This gives the protein CASSESMRRGVQETQYF.

This clonotype occurred many times. J is TRBJ2-1 and V is TRBV20-1; TRBD1 matches 8 bases. Germline lookup yields CDR1 DFQATT and CDR2 SNEGSKA (reference sequence). The CDR3 runs 13 residues. Trimming at V came to 5 bases and at J to 3 bases, leaving 3 bases not matched to a gene. The DNA for the CDR3 is TGCAGTGCTCCCGGACAGGGCTACAATGAGCAGTTCTTC. Its protein product is CSAPGQGYNEQFF.

This chain links TRBV6-5 with TRBJ2-1, with 9 positions matching TRBD1. This CDR3 has 18 residues. CDR1 MNHEY and CDR2 SVGAGI come from the germline V gene. The ends lost 0 bases at V and 8 bases at J; junction bases unmatched: 14. The CDR3 DNA is TGTGCCAGCAGTTACTCGAGTAATGCGGGACAGGGTCTGGATGAGCAGTTCTTC. This sequence encodes CASSYSSNAGQGLDEQFF.

With respect to this clonotype: One end of the junction does not line up with germline, which may come from a read error. CDR3 amino acids: CASSQAPVGGTGTQYF. CDR3 bases: TGCGCCAGCAGCCAGGCCCCCGTAGGTGGTACAGGTACGCAGTATTTT. This chain joins TRBV4-1 and TRBJ2-3; D possibly corresponds to TRBD1 (5 bases). CDR1 is MGHRA and CDR2 is YSYEKL in the germline V gene. The CDR3 consists of 16 residues.

This clonotype was counted between two and nine times. This chain links TRBV5-1 with TRBJ1-1; the D is unclear. Trimming took 0 bases from V and 1 from J, leaving 10 bases between them. The CDR3 covers 15 residues. The V gene's germline CDR1 is SGHRS and CDR2 YFSETQ. The chain's CDR3 is CASSLADDWNTEAFF. In nucleotides, the CDR3 is TGCGCCAGCAGCTTGGCCGACGATTGGAACACTGAAGCTTTCTTT.

This rearrangement joins TRBV2 to TRBJ2-4; 10 bases map to TRBD2. The CDR3 spans 18 residues. The germline V gene encodes CDR1 SNHLY and CDR2 FYNNEI. J gave up 4 bases and V 6 bases, and 15 bases lay outside the gene matches. DNA of the CDR3: TGTGCCAGCAGGGTGGCGGGGACTAGCGCCATACATAAAAACATTCAGTACTTC. This encodes CASRVAGTSAIHKNIQYF.

There are a few counts of this clonotype. V is TRBV27 and J is TRBJ1-2; D unclear. Germline-derived CDR1 and CDR2 are MNHEY and SMNVEV (reference sequence). The V end was cut by 7 bases, the J end by 13 bases, with 19 bases between. The CDR3 has 12 residues. The CDR3 DNA is TGTGCCAGCACCAACCAGGTCGAATCACTCACCTTC. Amino acid sequence: CASTNQVESLTF.

This clonotype occurred a few times. The rearrangement links TRBV5-6 to TRBJ2-3, with D tentatively TRBD2 (6 bases). CDR1 is SGHDT and CDR2 is YYEEEE in the germline V gene. The CDR3 contains 13 residues. V gave up 4 bases and J gave up 2 bases, with 8 bases separating them. CDR3 sequence (DNA): TGTGCCAGCAGCCGGGGGAACACAGATACGCAGTATTTT. Protein sequence: CASSRGNTDTQYF. Using reference TRBV5-6 and TRBJ2-3 for the parts outside the CDR3, the full variable domain is DAGVTQSPTHLIKTRGQQVTLRCSPKSGHDTVSWYQQALGQGPQFIFQYYEEEERQRGNFPDRFSGHQFPNYSSELNVNALLLGDSALYLCASSRGNTDTQYFGPGTRLTVL.

The rearrangement links TRBV7-2 to TRBJ2-3, with 8 bases fitting TRBD2. The CDR3 runs to 16 residues. Germline V lookup: CDR1 SGHTA, CDR2 FQGNSA. The V segment lost 5 bases and the J segment 2 bases; nucleotides outside the gene matches: 9. The CDR3 spells CASSPSAGGLTDTQYF. The CDR3 coding sequence is TGTGCCAGCAGCCCCTCGGCGGGGGGCCTCACAGATACGCAGTATTTT.

V gene TRBV5-1 combines with J gene TRBJ1-1, with D perhaps TRBD1 (6 bases). The germline V gene encodes CDR1 SGHRS and CDR2 YFSETQ. The CDR3 runs to 17 residues. Trimming removed 2 bases at V and 2 bases at J, with 19 bases between. In DNA, the CDR3 is TGCGCCAGCAGCTTTAGTTCAGGGGCGAATTCTAACACTGAAGCTTTCTTT. As protein: CASSFSSGANSNTEAFF.

A single count supports this clonotype. V gene TRBV5-6 combines with J gene TRBJ1-2; D is undetermined. V was pared by 4 bases and J by 4 bases, with 14 bases between. In germline, CDR1 is SGHDT, CDR2 YYEEEE. There are 14 residues in the CDR3. The CDR3 DNA reads as TGTGCCAGCAGCACCCCGCGGACTACCTATGGCTACACCTTC. It translates to CASSTPRTTYGYTF.